This TCR beta chain was observed in a study of blood T cell repertoires in COVID-19. Trimming removed 7 bases from V and 4 bases from J, with 12 bases in between. This CDR3 spans 13 amino acids. Germline lookup yields CDR1 KGHDR and CDR2 SFDVKD. Profiled with immunoSEQ multiplex PCR; TCRdb holds only in-frame clones, not every one. Here the sample spans 110,000 to 150,000 clones, 84% being singletons. This TCR derives from a man aged 55 to 69 with active or convalescent COVID-19. The genes are TRBV24-1 and TRBJ1-2; tentatively, D is TRBD1 (6 bases). Sequencing input: peripheral blood. The DNA for the CDR3 is TGTGCCACCAGCGAGACAGGAGCCTATGGCTACACCTTC. Its translation is CATSETGAYGYTF.